Presented here are 21 T cell receptor beta chains from one specimen sequenced in a study of blood T cell repertoires in COVID-19. Only in-frame clones appear in the TCRdb table, and some are missing; sequencing was by immunoSEQ multiplex PCR. In the table there are about 36,000 clones, roughly 80% of which are singletons. The specimen sequenced was peripheral blood. The receptors derive from a man in his 60s with active COVID-19.

This clone turned up a few times. The genes are TRBV5-1 and TRBJ2-3, with a weak D call TRBD2 (6 bases). CDR1 is SGHRS and CDR2 is YFSETQ in the germline V gene. V lost 2 bases, J lost 4 bases, and 14 bases lay in between. This CDR3 has 15 amino acids. CDR3 nucleotide sequence: TGCGCCAGCAGCTTCACCCTAGCGACCGCAGATACGCAGTATTTT. This gives the protein CASSFTLATADTQYF.

The chain recombines TRBV6-5 with TRBJ1-2, with D maybe TRBD1 (5 bases). The V gene's germline CDR1 is MNHEY and CDR2 SVGAGI. Trimming cost V 6 bases and J 5 bases, with 10 bases left between them. The CDR3 is 12 residues long. The CDR3 DNA reads as TGTGCCAGCAGACGGACACGTTATGGCTACACCTTC. Amino acid sequence: CASRRTRYGYTF.

The chain joins TRBV7-9 to TRBJ1-6, with unresolved D. The germline V gene encodes CDR1 SEHNR and CDR2 FQNEAQ (reference sequence). The V gene lost 5 bases and the J gene lost 0 bases, with 11 bases spanning the gap. The CDR3 runs to 16 residues. CDR3 coding DNA: TGTGCCAGCAGCCCCTTCCTAAGCTCCTATAATTCACCCCTCCACTTT. This sequence encodes CASSPFLSSYNSPLHF.

The chain has TRBV6-5 and TRBJ2-1, with 7 nucleotides matching TRBD2. Trimming at V came to 8 bases and at J to 5 bases, leaving 9 bases not matched to a gene. The CDR3 loop spans 14 amino acids. Germline values: CDR1 MNHEY, CDR2 SVGAGI. This chain's CDR3 is CASALSGAHNEQFF. The CDR3 DNA follows: TGTGCCAGCGCCTTAAGCGGGGCCCACAATGAGCAGTTCTTC.

This clone was observed once. The chain is built from TRBV2 and TRBJ1-6; D is perhaps TRBD1 (5 bases). Between the trimmed V and J ends, which lost 7 bases and 4 bases, there was a span of 8 bases. The CDR3 extends over 13 amino acids. Germline loops: CDR1 SNHLY, CDR2 FYNNEI. CDR3 amino acids: CASTRQYNSPLHF. The CDR3 DNA is TGTGCCAGCACGCGACAGTATAATTCACCCCTCCACTTT.

This clone was detected only once. This sequence joins TRBV24-1 and TRBJ2-1; 13 bases fit TRBD2. In germline, CDR1 is KGHDR, CDR2 SFDVKD. The V segment lost 3 bases and the J segment 2 bases; nucleotides outside the gene matches: 6. The CDR3 runs to 18 residues. The CDR3 region has the DNA TGTGCCACCAGTGATGCCGGGACTAGCGGGAATACCTACAATGAGCAGTTCTTC. Encoded protein: CATSDAGTSGNTYNEQFF.

The rearrangement uses TRBV29-1 and TRBJ2-5; D remains unclear. The CDR3 runs to 12 residues. Looked up from germline, CDR1 is SQVTM and CDR2 is ANQGSEA. Trimming removed 8 bases from V and 5 bases from J, with 15 bases in between. CDR3 sequence reads: CSSELAAETQYF. Here the CDR3 DNA reads TGCAGCTCAGAGTTAGCCGCGGAGACCCAGTACTTC.

The rearrangement joins TRBV18 to TRBJ2-1, with a weak D call TRBD2 (5 bases). The CDR3 runs to 16 residues. Per germline, CDR1 KGHSH and CDR2 LQKENI. V lost 1 base and J lost 4, with 14 bases in between. The chain's CDR3 is CASSPQLRAGYNEQFF. The DNA of the CDR3 is TGTGCCAGCTCACCACAGCTGAGGGCCGGTTACAATGAGCAGTTCTTC.

The gene calls are TRBV6-2 or TRBV6-3 and TRBJ2-7, with D perhaps matching TRBD2 (5 bases). The CDR3 sequence is 12 residues long. Germline V gives CDR1 MNHEY, CDR2 SVGEGT. Trimming stripped 5 bases from V and 5 bases from J, with 10 bases between. Here the CDR3 reads CASSSRGDEQYF. The CDR3 DNA reads TGTGCCAGCAGTAGCCGGGGTGACGAGCAGTACTTC.

CDR3 in amino acids: CSASLWAIQDQPQHF. In DNA form, the CDR3 reads TGCAGTGCTAGTCTATGGGCGATTCAGGATCAGCCCCAGCATTTT. The chain has TRBV20-1 and TRBJ1-5; D is unresolved. Germline loops: CDR1 DFQATT, CDR2 SNEGSKA (reference sequence). The V end was cut by 3 bases, the J end by 5 bases, with 17 bases between. The CDR3 runs 15 residues.

The CDR3 loop reads CASSIVGGGNQPQHF. In nucleotides, the CDR3 is TGTGCCAGTAGTATAGTGGGGGGGGGCAATCAGCCCCAGCATTTT. The chain employs TRBV19 and TRBJ1-5, with D perhaps matching TRBD1 (5 bases). CDR1 and CDR2 (germline): LNHDA, SQIVND (reference sequence). This CDR3 is built from 15 residues. V dropped 1 base and J dropped 2 bases, with 9 bases sitting between them.

J is TRBJ2-3 and V is TRBV3-1 (or the pseudogene TRBV3-2); 10 nucleotides line up with TRBD2. Germline CDR1 and CDR2: LGHDT and YNNKEL (reference sequence). The CDR3 has 16 residues. The ends lost 4 bases at V and 7 bases at J; junction bases unmatched: 11. The CDR3: CASSLQERGGRYTQYF. CDR3 bases: TGTGCCAGCAGCCTTCAAGAGCGGGGGGGCCGGTATACGCAGTATTTT.

The V gene is TRBV2, the J gene TRBJ2-7; tentatively, D is TRBD2 (5 bases). The V and J ends lost 4 bases and 7 bases respectively, with 11 bases between them. The germline gives CDR1 SNHLY, CDR2 FYNNEI. The CDR3 length is 12 residues. CDR3 bases: TGTGCCAGCAGTGTATGGCGCGGGGAGCAGTACTTC. Amino acids: CASSVWRGEQYF.

The chain carries TRBV7-9 and TRBJ1-5; D not certain. The V gene lost 3 bases and the J gene lost 4 bases, with 13 bases spanning the gap. Germline CDR1 SEHNR, CDR2 FQNEAQ (reference sequence). CDR3 length equals 15 residues. CDR3 in DNA: TGTGCCAGCAGCTTCGGCGGGGTCTTAAATCAGCCCCAGCATTTT. Its translation: CASSFGGVLNQPQHF.

V usage is TRBV18 and J usage is TRBJ2-7; weak D call: TRBD2 (6 bases). V dropped 0 bases and J dropped 3 bases, with 9 bases sitting between them. The germline CDR1 and CDR2 sequences are KGHSH and LQKENI. There are 14 residues in the CDR3. This CDR3 is CASSPPGLIYEQYF. The CDR3 nucleotides are TGTGCCAGCTCACCACCCGGACTAATCTACGAGCAGTACTTC.

The V and J genes are TRBV5-6 and TRBJ2-5; the match to TRBD2 covers 8 bases. CDR3 length: 15 residues. The ends lost 4 bases at V and 4 bases at J; junction bases unmatched: 9. Germline lookup yields CDR1 SGHDT and CDR2 YYEEEE. CDR3 region: CASSAEAGGPETQYF. The CDR3, as DNA: TGTGCCAGCAGCGCAGAGGCGGGGGGCCCAGAGACCCAGTACTTC.

The chain employs TRBV11-2 and TRBJ2-7; TRBD1 agrees at 8 bases. There are 15 residues in the CDR3. Germline-derived CDR1 and CDR2 are SGHAT and FQNNGV. V dropped 1 base and J dropped 0; count of bases not matched to a gene: 2. The CDR3 sequence: CASSLGTGGSYEQYF. CDR3 sequence (DNA): TGTGCCAGCAGCTTAGGAACAGGGGGCTCCTACGAGCAGTACTTC.

The chain carries TRBV6-5 and TRBJ1-3; a possible D gene is TRBD1 (6 bases). Germline V gene sequence: CDR1 MNHEY, CDR2 SVGAGI. The CDR3 is 12 residues long. Trimming took off 5 bases at V and 8 bases at J, with 10 bases between the two ends. The CDR3 region has the DNA TGTGCCAGCAGTCAACAGGGTTACACCATATATTTT. As protein: CASSQQGYTIYF.

This clone was seen once. CDR3 in DNA: TGTGCCAGCAGCCATCCTGAAGGTGCGGGAGGACGTACCCACGAGCAGTACTTC. Translating it yields CASSHPEGAGGRTHEQYF. This chain joins TRBV3-1 (or the pseudogene TRBV3-2) and TRBJ2-7; 8 positions agree with TRBD2. The CDR3 spans 18 residues. With 3 bases clipped from V and 5 bases from J, the junction kept 18 bases outside the gene matches. Per the germline V gene, CDR1 is LGHDT and CDR2 is YNNKEL (reference sequence).

The rearrangement joins TRBV5-1 to TRBJ2-1; 8 nucleotides agree with TRBD1. The J segment lost 0 bases and the V segment lost 4 bases, leaving 9 bases of the junction unmatched. The CDR3 is 17 amino acids. Germline CDR1 is SGHRS and CDR2 is YFSETQ. The CDR3 nucleotides are TGCGCCAGCAGCCACGACAGGGGCCCGTTCTCCTACAATGAGCAGTTCTTC. Its translation is CASSHDRGPFSYNEQFF. Looking up the rest from reference TRBV5-1 and TRBJ2-1 gives the full variable domain: KAGVTQTPRYLIKTRGQQVTLSCSPISGHRSVSWYQQTPGQGLQFLFEYFSETQRNKGNFPGRFSGRQFSNSRSEMNVSTLELGDSALYLCASSHDRGPFSYNEQFFGPGTRLTVL.

The rearrangement joins TRBV13 to TRBJ2-1; 8 nucleotides agree with TRBD2. The CDR3 spans 15 residues. Looked up from germline, CDR1 is PRHDT and CDR2 is FYEKMQ (reference sequence). V trimming: 5 bases; J trimming: 12 bases; junction bases outside the gene matches: 15. The CDR3 reads CASSPGGGGIVRQFF. For the CDR3, the DNA is TGTGCCAGCAGCCCCGGGGGGGGCGGAATCGTGAGGCAGTTCTTC.